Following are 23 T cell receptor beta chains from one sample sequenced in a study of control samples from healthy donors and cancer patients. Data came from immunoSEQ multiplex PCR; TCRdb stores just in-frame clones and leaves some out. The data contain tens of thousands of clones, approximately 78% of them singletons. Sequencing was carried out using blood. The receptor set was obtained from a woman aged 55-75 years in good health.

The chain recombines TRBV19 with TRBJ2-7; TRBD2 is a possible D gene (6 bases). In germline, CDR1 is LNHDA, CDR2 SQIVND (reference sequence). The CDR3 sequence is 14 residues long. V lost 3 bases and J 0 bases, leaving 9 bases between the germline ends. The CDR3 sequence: CASSIGGVSYEQYF. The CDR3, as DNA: TGTGCCAGTAGTATCGGCGGGGTCTCCTACGAGCAGTACTTC.

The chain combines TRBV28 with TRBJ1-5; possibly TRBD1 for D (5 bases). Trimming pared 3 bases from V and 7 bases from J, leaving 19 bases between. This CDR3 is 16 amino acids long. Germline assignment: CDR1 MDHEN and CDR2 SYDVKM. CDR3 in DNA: TGTGCCAGCAGTTTTTTAACTTTACAGGCGGGGCAGCCCCAGCATTTT. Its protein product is CASSFLTLQAGQPQHF.

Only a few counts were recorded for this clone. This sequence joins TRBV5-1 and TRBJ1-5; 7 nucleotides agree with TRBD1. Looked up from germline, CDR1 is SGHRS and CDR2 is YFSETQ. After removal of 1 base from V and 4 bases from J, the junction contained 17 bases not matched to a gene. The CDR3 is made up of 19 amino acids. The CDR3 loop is CASSLPRGYDRERNQPQHF. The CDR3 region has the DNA TGCGCCAGCAGCTTGCCCCGTGGATATGACAGGGAAAGGAATCAGCCCCAGCATTTT.

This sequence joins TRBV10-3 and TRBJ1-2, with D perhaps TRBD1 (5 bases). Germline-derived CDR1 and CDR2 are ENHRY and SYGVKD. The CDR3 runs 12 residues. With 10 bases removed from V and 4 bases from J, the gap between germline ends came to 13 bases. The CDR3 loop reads CATPGGIYGYTF. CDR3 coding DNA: TGTGCCACCCCTGGGGGAATCTATGGCTACACCTTC.

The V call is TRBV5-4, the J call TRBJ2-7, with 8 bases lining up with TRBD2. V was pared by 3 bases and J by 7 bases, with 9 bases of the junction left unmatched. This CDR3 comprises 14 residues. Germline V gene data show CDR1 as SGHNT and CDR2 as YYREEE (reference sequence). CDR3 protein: CASSYSGTGGEQYF. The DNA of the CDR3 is TGTGCCAGCAGCTATAGCGGGACGGGTGGGGAGCAGTACTTC.

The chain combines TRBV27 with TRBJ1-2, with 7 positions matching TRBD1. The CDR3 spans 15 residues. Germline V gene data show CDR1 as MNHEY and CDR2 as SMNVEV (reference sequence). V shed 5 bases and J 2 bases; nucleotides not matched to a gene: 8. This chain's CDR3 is CASSNRQGGNYGYTF. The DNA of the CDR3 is TGTGCCAGCAGTAATCGACAGGGAGGAAACTATGGCTACACCTTC.

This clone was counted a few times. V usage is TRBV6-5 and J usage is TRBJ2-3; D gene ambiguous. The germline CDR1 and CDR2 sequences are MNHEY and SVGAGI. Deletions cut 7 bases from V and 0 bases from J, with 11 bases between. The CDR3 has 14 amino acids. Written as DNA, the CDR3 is TGTGCCAGCACCTTTGCTACTAGCACAGATACGCAGTATTTT. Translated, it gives CASTFATSTDTQYF.

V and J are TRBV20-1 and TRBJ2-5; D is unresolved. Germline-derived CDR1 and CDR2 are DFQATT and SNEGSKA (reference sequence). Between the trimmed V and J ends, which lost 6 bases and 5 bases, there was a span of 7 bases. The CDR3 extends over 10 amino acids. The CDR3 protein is CSARRETQYF. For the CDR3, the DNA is TGCAGTGCCAGGCGTGAGACCCAGTACTTC.

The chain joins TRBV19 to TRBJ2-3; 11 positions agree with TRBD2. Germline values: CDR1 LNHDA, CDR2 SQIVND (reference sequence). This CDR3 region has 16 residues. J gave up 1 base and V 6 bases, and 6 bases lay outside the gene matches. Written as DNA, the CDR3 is TGTGCCAGTAGGGCTAGCGGGGGGTTGGGCACAGATACGCAGTATTTT. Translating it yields CASRASGGLGTDTQYF. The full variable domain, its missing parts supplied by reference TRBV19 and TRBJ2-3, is DGGITQSPKYLFRKEGQNVTLSCEQNLNHDAMYWYRQDPGQGLRLIYYSQIVNDFQKGDIAEGYSVSREKKESFPLTVTSAQKNPTAFYLCASRASGGLGTDTQYFGPGTRLTVL.

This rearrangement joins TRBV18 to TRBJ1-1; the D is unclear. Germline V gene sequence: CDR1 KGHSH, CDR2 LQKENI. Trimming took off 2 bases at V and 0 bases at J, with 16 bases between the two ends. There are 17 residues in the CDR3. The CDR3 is CASSPFENSLMNTEAFF. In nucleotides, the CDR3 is TGTGCCAGCTCACCATTCGAGAACAGCCTCATGAACACTGAAGCTTTCTTT.

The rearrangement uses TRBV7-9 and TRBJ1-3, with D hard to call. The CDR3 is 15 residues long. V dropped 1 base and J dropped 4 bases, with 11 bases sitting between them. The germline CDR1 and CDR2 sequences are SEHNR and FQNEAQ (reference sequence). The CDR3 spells CASSLGEARGNTIYF. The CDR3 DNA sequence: TGTGCCAGCAGCTTAGGGGAGGCAAGAGGAAACACCATATATTTT.

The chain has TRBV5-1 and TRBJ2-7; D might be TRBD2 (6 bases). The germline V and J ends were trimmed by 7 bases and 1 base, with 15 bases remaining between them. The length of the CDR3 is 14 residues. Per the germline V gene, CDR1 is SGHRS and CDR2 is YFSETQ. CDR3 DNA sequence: TGCGCCAGCCACGGCGGTGGGGGGTCCTACGAGCAGTACTTC. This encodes CASHGGGGSYEQYF.

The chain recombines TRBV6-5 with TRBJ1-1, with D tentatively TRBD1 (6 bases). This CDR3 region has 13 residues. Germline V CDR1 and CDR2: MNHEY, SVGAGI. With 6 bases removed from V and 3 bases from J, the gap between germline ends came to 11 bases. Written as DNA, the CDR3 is TGTGCCAGCAGGCGACAGGACTACACTGAAGCTTTCTTT. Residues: CASRRQDYTEAFF.

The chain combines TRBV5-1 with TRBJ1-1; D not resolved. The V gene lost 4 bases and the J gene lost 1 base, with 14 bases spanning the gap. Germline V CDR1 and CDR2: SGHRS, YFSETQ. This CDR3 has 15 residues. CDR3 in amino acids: CASSLGAYWNTEAFF. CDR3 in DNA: TGCGCCAGCAGCCTTGGAGCATATTGGAACACTGAAGCTTTCTTT.

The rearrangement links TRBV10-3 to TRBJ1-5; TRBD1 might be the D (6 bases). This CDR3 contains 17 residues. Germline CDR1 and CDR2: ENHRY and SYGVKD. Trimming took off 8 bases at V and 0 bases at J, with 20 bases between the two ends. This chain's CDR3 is CAIPVTPVQGSNQPQHF. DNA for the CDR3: TGTGCCATCCCTGTTACACCAGTACAGGGTAGCAATCAGCCCCAGCATTTT.

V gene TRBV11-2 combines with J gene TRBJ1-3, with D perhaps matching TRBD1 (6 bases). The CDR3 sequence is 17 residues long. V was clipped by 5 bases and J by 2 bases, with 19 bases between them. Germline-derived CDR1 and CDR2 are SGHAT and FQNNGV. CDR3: CASSLPRRDIAGNTIYF. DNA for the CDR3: TGTGCCAGCAGCCTCCCGAGACGGGACATAGCTGGAAACACCATATATTTT.

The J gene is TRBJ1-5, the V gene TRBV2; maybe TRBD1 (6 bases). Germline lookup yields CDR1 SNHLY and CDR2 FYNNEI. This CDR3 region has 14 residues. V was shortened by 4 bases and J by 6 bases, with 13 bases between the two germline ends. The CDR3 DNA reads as TGTGCCAGCAGTGGTCCGACAGGCTCTCAGCCCCAGCATTTT. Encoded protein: CASSGPTGSQPQHF.

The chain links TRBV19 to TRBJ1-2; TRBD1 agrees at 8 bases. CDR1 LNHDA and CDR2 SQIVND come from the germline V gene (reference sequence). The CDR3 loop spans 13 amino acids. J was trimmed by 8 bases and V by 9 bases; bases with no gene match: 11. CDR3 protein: CASYAQGVSGYTF. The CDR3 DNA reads TGTGCCAGCTACGCACAGGGGGTGAGCGGCTACACCTTC.

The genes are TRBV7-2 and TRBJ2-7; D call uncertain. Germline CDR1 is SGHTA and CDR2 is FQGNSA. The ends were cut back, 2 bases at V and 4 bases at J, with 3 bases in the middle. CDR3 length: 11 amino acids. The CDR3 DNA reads TGTGCCAGCAGCTTATATTACGAGCAGTACTTC. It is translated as CASSLYYEQYF.

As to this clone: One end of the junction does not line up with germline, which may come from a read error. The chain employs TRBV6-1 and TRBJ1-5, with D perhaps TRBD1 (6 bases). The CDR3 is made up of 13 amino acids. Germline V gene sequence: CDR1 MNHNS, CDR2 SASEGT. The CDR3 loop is CASREGGGFAQHF. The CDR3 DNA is TGTGCCAGCAGGGAAGGGGGTGGGTTTGCCCAGCATTTT.

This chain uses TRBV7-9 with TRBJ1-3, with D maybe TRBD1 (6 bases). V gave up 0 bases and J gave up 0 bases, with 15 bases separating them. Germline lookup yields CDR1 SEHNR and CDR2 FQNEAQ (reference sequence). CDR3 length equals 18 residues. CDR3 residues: CASSLAVTGTRSGNTIYF. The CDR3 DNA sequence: TGTGCCAGCAGCTTAGCGGTAACAGGGACCCGCTCTGGAAACACCATATATTTT.

CDR3 bases: TGTGCCAGCAGCTCCGACTGGGACGGCCGCCTTGGCTACACCTTC. It is translated as CASSSDWDGRLGYTF. The chain uses TRBV7-8 and TRBJ1-2; TRBD1 is a possible D gene (5 bases). V lost 4 bases and J 7 bases, leaving 19 bases between the germline ends. The CDR3 has 15 amino acids. The germline V gene encodes CDR1 SGHVS and CDR2 FQNEAQ.

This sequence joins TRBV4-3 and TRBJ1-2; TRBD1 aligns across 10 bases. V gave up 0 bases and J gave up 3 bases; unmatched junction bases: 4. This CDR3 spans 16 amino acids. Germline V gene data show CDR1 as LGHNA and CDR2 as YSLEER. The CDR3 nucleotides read TGCGCCAGCAGCCAAGATAGCGGGACAGGGGACTATGGCTACACCTTC. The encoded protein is CASSQDSGTGDYGYTF.